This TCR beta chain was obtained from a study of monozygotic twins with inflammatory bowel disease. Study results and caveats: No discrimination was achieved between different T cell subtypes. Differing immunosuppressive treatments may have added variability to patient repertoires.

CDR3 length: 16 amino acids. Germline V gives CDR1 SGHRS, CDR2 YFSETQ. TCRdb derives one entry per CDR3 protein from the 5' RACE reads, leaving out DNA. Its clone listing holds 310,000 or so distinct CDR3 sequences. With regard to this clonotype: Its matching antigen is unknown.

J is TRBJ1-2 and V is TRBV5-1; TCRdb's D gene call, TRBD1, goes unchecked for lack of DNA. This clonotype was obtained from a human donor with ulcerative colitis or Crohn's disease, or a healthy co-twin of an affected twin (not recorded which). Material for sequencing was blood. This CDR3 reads CASSFRAGGKDYGYTF.